Given below is one T cell receptor (beta chain) in context. These data are taken from a study of sequential checkpoint blockade in melanoma. Study-level information: TCRbeta immunosequencing was performed on DNA from 90 to 100 pretreatment melanoma tumor samples.

The J segment lost 0 bases and the V segment lost 10 bases, leaving 17 bases of the junction unmatched. The germline V gene encodes CDR1 LNHNV and CDR2 YYDKDF (reference sequence). The CDR3 is made up of 18 amino acids. Assay: immunoSEQ multiplex PCR; the TCRdb copy retains only in-frame clones and omits some. The table shows about 18,000 clones, with roughly 73% occurring only once. As to treatment: randomized to nivolumab then ipilimumab (arm A) or the reverse (arm B). Here the sequenced sample was tumor tissue (inferred from file names), taken from a patient given nivolumab and ipilimumab in sequence. The clonotype was recovered from a human donor with melanoma. The chain has TRBV15 and TRBJ2-4, with 8 bases identical to TRBD2. The CDR3 nucleotides are TGTGCCAGCAGTTTCCCAACTAGCGGAAATTTAGCCAAAAACATTCAGTACTTC. Its protein is CASSFPTSGNLAKNIQYF.